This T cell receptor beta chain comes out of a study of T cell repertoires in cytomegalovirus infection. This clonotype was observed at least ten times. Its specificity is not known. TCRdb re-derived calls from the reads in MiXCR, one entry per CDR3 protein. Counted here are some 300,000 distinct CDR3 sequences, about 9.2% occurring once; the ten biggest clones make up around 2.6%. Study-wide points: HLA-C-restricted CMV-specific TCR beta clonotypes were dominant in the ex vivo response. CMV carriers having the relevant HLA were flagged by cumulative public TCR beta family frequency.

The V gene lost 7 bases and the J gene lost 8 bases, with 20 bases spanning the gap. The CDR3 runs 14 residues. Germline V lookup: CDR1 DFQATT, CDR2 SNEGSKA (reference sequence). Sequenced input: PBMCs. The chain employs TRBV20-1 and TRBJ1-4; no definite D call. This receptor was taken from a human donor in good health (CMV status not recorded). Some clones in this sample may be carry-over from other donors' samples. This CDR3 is CSGLEGQRAEKLFF. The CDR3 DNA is TGCAGTGGTCTAGAAGGGCAGCGTGCCGAAAAACTGTTTTTT.